This T cell receptor beta chain was obtained from a study of tumor-infiltrating lymphocytes in localized non-small cell lung cancer. Concerning this clone itself: The antigen is not known.

V trimming: 6 bases; J trimming: 4 bases; junction bases outside the gene matches: 10. In germline, CDR1 is SGHTA, CDR2 FQGNSA. This CDR3 has 15 residues. The method was immunoSEQ multiplex PCR; TCRdb's version includes in-frame clones alone and lacks a portion of them. The sample lists 12,000 or so clones; around 80% were seen once. Study results and limitations: Recurrence-free survival showed no association with tumor T-cell fraction. Not all patients were TCR sequenced, owing to tissue quantity. TCRbeta sequencing showed higher T cell infiltration in tumors than uninvolved lung. No T-cell fraction difference was seen between IM1 and IM2 tumors.

This TCR came from a human donor with non-small cell lung cancer. V is TRBV7-2 and J is TRBJ2-5; TRBD2 matches at 8 bases. The sample comprised lung tumor tissue. CDR3 nucleotide sequence: TGTGCCAGCAGTTCCGGAATAGCGGGGTCAGAGACCCAGTACTTC. The encoded protein is CASSSGIAGSETQYF.